The sequence of this TCR beta chain was determined in a study of OX40 agonist ivuxolimab in advanced cancers. Study-wide context: Past anti-PD-1, anti-PD-L1 or anti-CTLA-4 therapy was accepted, and 40% had received some. Among those treated, three patients had partial responses, one with hepatocellular carcinoma and two with cutaneous melanoma. Study observations and caveats: Clonal expansion in partial responders at 0.1-3.0 mg/kg ranked among the lowest.

As for this clone: Its antigen is undetermined.

The CDR3 is made up of 14 amino acids. The germline V gene has CDR1 KGHSH and CDR2 LQKENI. Trimming took off 3 bases at V and 0 bases at J, with 9 bases between the two ends. TCRdb keeps only in-frame clones here, not all; method: immunoSEQ multiplex PCR. The data contain roughly 80,000 clones, about 80% of them singletons. Here the sequenced sample was CD4+ or CD8+ T cells sorted from blood, taken in a trial of the OX40 agonist ivuxolimab. This TCR was recovered from an adult with an advanced solid tumor such as melanoma, head and neck, liver or kidney cancer. The rearrangement uses TRBV18 and TRBJ2-7, with D possibly being TRBD2 (5 bases). CDR3 sequence reads: CASSPGISSYEQYF. The DNA of the CDR3 is TGTGCCAGCTCACCCGGGATCAGCTCCTACGAGCAGTACTTC.